This is a list of T cell receptor beta chains from one sample in a study of blood T cell repertoires in COVID-19. TCRdb's copy holds only in-frame clones and misses some; the assay was immunoSEQ multiplex PCR. The sample lists approximately 300,000 clones; about 89% were seen once. Sequencing was done on a sample of peripheral blood. All receptors derive from a man between 25 and 39 years old with acute or convalescent COVID-19. Both conserved end residues are part of each CDR3. The order of the fields is CDR3 length, J gene, D gene, clone size, V gene, CDR3 protein, CDR3 DNA. D genes are given only for firm matches. Size is omitted from some rows. Given values are once, few, many or a class for expanded clones.

15 TRBJ1-3 NA NA TRBV5-1 CASSLKSSAGNTIYF TGCGCCAGCAGCCTGAAATCCTCGGCTGGAAACACCATATATTTT
15 TRBJ1-1 NA NA TRBV5-1 CASSHNAGMNTEAFF TGCGCCAGCAGCCACAACGCGGGTATGAACACTGAAGCTTTCTTT
14 TRBJ2-3 NA NA TRBV28 CASSFAGSTDTQYF TGTGCCAGCAGTTTCGCGGGGAGCACAGATACGCAGTATTTT
14 TRBJ2-3 NA once TRBV19 CASSIELAGDTQYF TGTGCCAGTAGTATAGAGCTGGCGGGGGATACGCAGTATTTT
15 TRBJ2-1 NA NA TRBV28 CASSSVEGNPSEQFF TGTGCCAGCAGTTCCGTCGAAGGGAATCCTAGCGAGCAGTTCTTC
15 TRBJ2-7 NA NA TRBV6-5 CASSPRGASSYEQYF TGTGCCAGCAGCCCCAGGGGCGCAAGCTCCTACGAGCAGTACTTC
13 TRBJ1-4 NA NA TRBV2 CASRGSRNEKLFF TGTGCCAGCAGGGGCAGCAGGAATGAAAAACTGTTTTTT
16 TRBJ1-3 TRBD1 NA TRBV5-1 CASSIGQGSSGNTIYF TGCGCCAGCAGCATCGGACAGGGTAGCTCTGGAAACACCATATATTTT
17 TRBJ2-2 TRBD1 NA TRBV15 CATSRAGQGVNTGELFF TGTGCCACCAGCAGAGCCGGACAGGGCGTAAACACCGGGGAGCTGTTTTTT
13 TRBJ1-1 NA NA TRBV10-3 CAISESIEAEAFF TGTGCCATCAGTGAGTCTATTGAGGCTGAAGCTTTCTTT
16 TRBJ2-7 NA NA TRBV4-2 CASSQEQGMTSYEQYF TGTGCCAGCAGCCAAGAACAGGGTATGACCTCCTACGAGCAGTACTTC
13 TRBJ1-2 TRBD1 NA TRBV25-1 CASSGQGRLGYTF TGTGCCAGCAGTGGACAGGGGCGTCTTGGCTACACCTTC
14 TRBJ2-1 TRBD2 once TRBV7-3 CASSPGGLAVEQFF TGTGCCAGCAGCCCAGGGGGACTAGCGGTTGAGCAGTTCTTC
12 TRBJ2-7 NA few TRBV28 CASRGLSYEQYF TGTGCCAGCAGGGGCCTCTCCTACGAGCAGTACTTC
14 TRBJ1-1 TRBD1 once TRBV6-6 CASSYSQGKTEAFF TGTGCCAGCAGTTACTCACAGGGGAAGACTGAAGCTTTCTTT
14 TRBJ2-7 NA NA TRBV18 CASSPWQGGDEQYF TGTGCCAGCTCACCCTGGCAGGGTGGGGACGAGCAGTACTTC
15 TRBJ2-3 TRBD1 NA TRBV5-1 CASSARDRDTDTQYF TGCGCCAGCAGCGCCCGGGACAGGGACACAGATACGCAGTATTTT
15 TRBJ2-2 TRBD2 NA TRBV9 CATGGVGRFTGELFF TGTGCCACCGGAGGGGTCGGGAGGTTCACCGGGGAGCTGTTTTTT
14 TRBJ1-1 TRBD1 NA TRBV18 CASSPGQVSTEAFF TGTGCCAGCTCACCCGGACAGGTGTCCACTGAAGCTTTCTTT
15 TRBJ2-2 TRBD2 once TRBV4-1 CASSPGTSGVGELFF TGCGCCAGCAGCCCCGGGACTAGCGGGGTCGGGGAGCTGTTTTTT
14 TRBJ1-1 TRBD1 NA TRBV30 CAWCYRGMNTEAFF TGTGCCTGGTGTTACAGGGGCATGAACACTGAAGCTTTCTTT
15 TRBJ2-1 NA NA TRBV6-2/TRBV6-3 CASSYRGIGQNEQFF TGTGCCAGCAGTTACCGGGGGATAGGCCAAAATGAGCAGTTCTTC
13 TRBJ2-3 NA NA TRBV7-2 CASSRGDRDTQYF TGTGCCAGCAGCCGGGGGGACAGGGATACGCAGTATTTT
13 TRBJ2-2 TRBD1 NA TRBV2 CASSGGGPGELFF TGTGCCAGCAGTGGAGGGGGCCCCGGGGAGCTGTTTTTT
14 TRBJ2-3 TRBD2 once TRBV10-2 CASSETGGADTQYF TGCGCCAGCAGTGAGACGGGAGGGGCAGATACGCAGTATTTT
17 TRBJ1-3 NA NA TRBV14 CASSQAMGASRRNTIYF TGTGCCAGCAGCCAAGCCATGGGGGCCAGCCGTAGAAACACCATATATTTT
15 TRBJ2-7 NA few TRBV12-1 CASSFQRGGPHEQYF TGTGCCAGCAGCTTCCAGCGGGGGGGCCCCCACGAGCAGTACTTC
12 TRBJ2-3 NA once TRBV12-3/TRBV12-4 CASSRATDTQYF TGTGCCAGCAGTAGAGCCACAGATACGCAGTATTTT
14 TRBJ2-7 NA once TRBV1 CTSSHPRRPYEQYF TGCACCAGCAGCCATCCCCGCAGGCCCTACGAGCAGTACTTC
13 TRBJ1-1 NA few TRBV19 CASKRRDRLEAFF TGTGCCAGCAAAAGGAGAGACAGACTTGAAGCTTTCTTT
13 TRBJ2-1 NA NA TRBV7-3 CASSFSQYNEQFF TGTGCCAGCAGCTTCTCTCAGTACAATGAGCAGTTCTTC
15 TRBJ2-1 TRBD2 NA TRBV7-3 CASSLTGTSVNEQFF TGTGCCAGCAGCTTAACCGGGACTAGCGTTAATGAGCAGTTCTTC
17 TRBJ1-1 NA NA TRBV3-1/TRBV3-2 CASSREGRLVERTEAFF TGTGCCAGCAGCCGAGAGGGTCGTTTGGTGGAGCGCACTGAAGCTTTCTTT
13 TRBJ2-5 NA once TRBV7-9 CASSQEYQETQYF TGTGCCAGCAGTCAAGAGTACCAAGAGACCCAGTACTTC
15 TRBJ2-7 TRBD2 few TRBV2 CASSEEVSGSHEQYF TGTGCCAGCAGTGAAGAGGTTAGCGGGAGCCACGAGCAGTACTTC
13 TRBJ1-5 NA NA TRBV5-6 CASTTGGNQPQHF TGTGCCAGCACAACCGGCGGGAATCAGCCCCAGCATTTT
14 TRBJ1-1 NA NA TRBV30 CAWSVETVNTEAFF TGTGCCTGGAGTGTTGAGACAGTGAACACTGAAGCTTTCTTT
17 TRBJ1-6 TRBD1 NA TRBV6-4 CASSENPGTAYNSPLHF TGTGCCAGCAGTGAAAATCCCGGGACAGCCTATAATTCACCCCTCCACTTT
14 TRBJ1-2 NA NA TRBV9 CASSNRALSYGYTF TGTGCCAGCAGCAACAGGGCACTCTCCTATGGCTACACCTTC
18 TRBJ2-1 TRBD2 NA TRBV19 CASTPRGLAGGSYNEQFF TGTGCCAGTACCCCAAGGGGACTAGCGGGGGGATCCTACAATGAGCAGTTCTTC
14 TRBJ2-7 NA NA TRBV5-4 CASSLTGNVYEQYF TGTGCCAGCAGCTTAACGGGGAATGTCTACGAGCAGTACTTC
16 TRBJ1-6 NA NA TRBV2 CASCMQAGAGGSPLHF TGTGCCAGCTGTATGCAGGCGGGGGCCGGGGGTTCACCCCTCCACTTT
15 TRBJ2-1 NA NA TRBV2 CASTERSRLYNEQFF TGTGCCAGCACTGAGCGGTCGCGCCTCTACAATGAGCAGTTCTTC
14 TRBJ1-2 NA NA TRBV28 CASSSTRGHYGYTF TGTGCCAGCAGTTCCACCAGGGGACACTATGGCTACACCTTC
14 TRBJ2-7 NA NA TRBV4-1 CASSQDEGGYEQYF TGCGCCAGCAGCCAAGATGAAGGGGGCTACGAGCAGTACTTC
16 TRBJ2-1 TRBD1 NA TRBV6-6 CASQNYPGQGSNEQFF TGTGCCAGCCAGAACTACCCGGGACAGGGGTCCAATGAGCAGTTCTTC